This T cell receptor beta chain comes out of a study of PD-1 blockade in classical Hodgkin lymphoma. Indicated time point: newly diagnosed, previously untreated cHL patient sample. Purified CD4+ T cells were obtained from thawed PBMCs through magnetic negative selection. The repertoire was sequenced with immunoSEQ multiplex PCR; TCRdb's copy has only in-frame clones and lacks some. This sample has 25,000 to 30,000 clones, with roughly 90% found just once. Germline CDR1 reads LGHNA; CDR2 reads YSLEER. The CDR3 runs 16 residues. V lost 0 bases, J lost 3 bases, and 13 bases lay in between. The sequenced sample consisted of CD4+ T cells from blood. The source is a human donor with classical Hodgkin lymphoma. This chain links TRBV4-3 with TRBJ2-3; D is uncertain. CDR3 amino acids: CASSQDGFSPTDTQYF. The CDR3 DNA reads as TGCGCCAGCAGCCAAGATGGGTTCAGCCCAACAGATACGCAGTATTTT.